The following is a T cell receptor beta chain sequence with its context. The data originate from a study of identical twins. CDR1 and CDR2 (germline): SGHRS, YFSETQ. Trimming stripped 0 bases from V and 1 base from J, with 11 bases between. This CDR3 region has 16 residues. TCRdb re-derived calls from the 5' RACE reads in MiXCR, one entry per CDR3 protein. This sample has approximately 250,000 distinct CDR3 sequences, with 5.5% to 7.5% found just once. This sample was shared with a second study, whose subject was T cells expressing NK-cell markers.

The chain links TRBV5-1 to TRBJ2-1, with D possibly matching TRBD2 (5 bases). The sequence came from a young woman in good health. Source material: CD8+ T cells sorted from blood. The CDR3 sequence is CASSLGRAGSYNEQFF. Written as DNA, the CDR3 is TGCGCCAGCAGCTTGGGGCGGGCAGGTTCCTACAATGAGCAGTTCTTC.